This TCR beta chain was documented in a study of blood T cell repertoires in COVID-19 (dated by TCRdb to the early 2020s). Regarding the complete study: Samples from collaborators originated in the United States, Italy and Spain and spanned both the acute and convalescent phases of COVID-19. The repertoires were released in a freely available public database intended as a resource for research on the immune response to SARS-CoV-2. Nearly every sample came with metadata listing a de-identified subject ID, COVID-19 status, age in years and sex. The material from the prospective study consisted of cDNA or gDNA derived from T cells, B-cell-depleted T cells, or PBMCs. Where HLA class I and class II types were available, the types were taken from metadata supplied by the sample provider, not from assay-based typing. Samples were obtained from the ongoing ImmuneRACE study (first 160 participants) and from over 1,000 subjects provided by 6 global collaborators. Deeply sampled blood TCRbeta repertoires from subjects exposed to, actively infected with, or recovered from COVID-19 were included in the dataset.

TCRbeta CDR3 regions were amplified from genomic DNA using the immunoSEQ Assay, a bias-controlled multiplex PCR. The authors' pipeline ran thus. Nucleated cell counts per sample were estimated from amplification of reference gene primers within the assay. Sequence reads were collapsed and filtered to measure the absolute abundance of every unique TCRbeta CDR3 rearrangement. For each sample, productive Simpson clonality was calculated by taking the square root of Simpson's diversity index across productive rearrangements. As stored in TCRdb, this immuneACCESS dataset retains in-frame rearrangements with V and J assigned. A fraction of the clones does not appear; measured against another copy, unresolved V genes explain less than half of the discrepancy, and the remainder lacks a known reason. The V and J calls and the clone size are those of that table, but D and trimming were determined from the DNA. The sample profile shows 300,000 to 450,000 clones; more than 85% of them were found once. The leading ten clones occupy less than 3.5% of the sample.

Taken from cysteine to phenylalanine, the CDR3 has 15 residues. Of the read, only the CDR3 DNA is kept; its 45 bases are in frame from base 1. V lost 4 bases and J lost 7 bases; the stretch between them is 16 bases long. From the germline V gene, CDR1 is SGHVS and CDR2 is FQNEAQ. The collaborating institutions used their own protocols to collect whole blood in K2EDTA tubes. Collaborator samples were shipped for TCRbeta analysis as frozen whole blood, isolated PBMCs, or DNA extracted from either sample type. About this clone itself: It has no known antigen specificity. No quality values exist for individual bases; no much larger clone is one base distant.

Results and caveats for the whole study, not just this receptor: The quantity of clinical and demographic metadata differed by source and by participant and was supplied without curation.

The chain uses TRBV7-8 and TRBJ2-2, with the D gene not confidently named. The TCR sequence derives from a human donor in a cohort sampled during active COVID-19. What was sequenced was peripheral blood. The base sequence is TGTGCCAGCAGCTCAGCCTTAGATCCCGGCGGGGAGCTGTTTTTT. Translated, this gives CASSSALDPGGELFF.